The 9 T cell receptor beta chains in this list originate from one sample, sequenced in a study of T cell changes during pregnancy in multiple sclerosis. Measured with immunoSEQ multiplex PCR; TCRdb has only the in-frame clones, and not every one. Among around 72,000 clones listed, approximately 90% were seen once. The sample in question was CD4+ T cells from peripheral blood mononuclear cells, obtained before pregnancy. The receptors were gathered from a female donor with multiple sclerosis, enrolled in a pregnancy study.

The V call is TRBV5-1, the J call TRBJ1-1, with D unresolved. Germline V CDR1 and CDR2: SGHRS, YFSETQ. Trimming stripped 0 bases from V and 4 bases from J, with 16 bases between. The CDR3 is made up of 16 amino acids. In DNA form, the CDR3 reads TGCGCCAGCAGCTTGGTGGTCGGAGGAGGTGGCACTGAAGCTTTCTTT. It specifies CASSLVVGGGGTEAFF.

This clone was seen only a few times. The rearrangement uses TRBV30 and TRBJ1-6; 11 bases agree with TRBD1. The CDR3 sequence is 15 residues long. The V gene end was trimmed by 0 bases and the J gene end by 9 bases; junction bases not matched to a gene: 4. In germline, CDR1 is GTSNPN, CDR2 SVGIG (reference sequence). In DNA, the CDR3 is TGTGCCTGGAGTGTTCCCGGGACAGGGGGTTCACCCCTCCACTTT. This translates into CAWSVPGTGGSPLHF.

Only one count was recorded for this clone. This chain's CDR3 is CASSLVIPGLAVFPVEQYF. DNA for the CDR3: TGTGCCAGCAGCTTAGTGATCCCGGGACTAGCGGTATTTCCTGTCGAGCAGTACTTC. The V and J genes are TRBV7-8 and TRBJ2-7; 11 bases agree with TRBD2. This CDR3 is built from 19 residues. The germline gives CDR1 SGHVS, CDR2 FQNEAQ. V was clipped by 1 base and J by 6 bases; unmatched bases: 17.

This chain uses TRBV28 with TRBJ2-2, with a possible D match to TRBD1 (6 bases). Germline CDR1 MDHEN, CDR2 SYDVKM. The V end lost 5 bases, the J end lost 0 bases, and 13 bases lay between the germline ends. CDR3 length: 16 amino acids. CDR3 in amino acids: CASSKDRKSNTGELFF. CDR3 sequence (DNA): TGTGCCAGCAGTAAGGACAGAAAATCGAACACCGGGGAGCTGTTTTTT.

V gene TRBV28 combines with J gene TRBJ2-3; 8 bases are a match to TRBD2. This CDR3 region has 15 residues. The germline gives CDR1 MDHEN, CDR2 SYDVKM. The trim removed 8 bases at V and 1 base at J, leaving 8 bases unmatched. CDR3 coding DNA: TGTGCCAGCCAGGTTAGCGGGGTGGGCACAGATACGCAGTATTTT. It yields the protein CASQVSGVGTDTQYF.

With respect to this clone: The junction does not match germline at one end; this may be a read error. The chain carries TRBV7-7 and TRBJ2-1, with D possibly matching TRBD2 (6 bases). The CDR3 consists of 13 residues. Germline CDR1 and CDR2: SSHAT and FNYEAQ (reference sequence). The CDR3 sequence is CASSPPGGSEQFF. The DNA of the CDR3 is TGTGCTAGCAGCCCCCCCGGAGGGAGTGAGCAGTTCTTC.

This clone turned up a few times. The rearrangement links TRBV10-3 to TRBJ1-2; 9 nucleotides line up with TRBD1. The CDR3 length is 14 residues. Germline V gives CDR1 ENHRY, CDR2 SYGVKD. The V and J ends lost 2 bases and 10 bases, in that order; junction bases with no gene match: 8. The CDR3 sequence is CAISELGQGGDYTF. CDR3 in DNA: TGTGCCATCAGTGAGCTGGGACAGGGAGGCGACTACACCTTC.

The CDR3 DNA is TGTGCCAGCAGCTCGTTCGGGGGGGCGGCAGATACGCAGTATTTT. Translating gives CASSSFGGAADTQYF. The rearrangement links TRBV11-2 to TRBJ2-3, with 8 bases matching TRBD2. Germline loops: CDR1 SGHAT, CDR2 FQNNGV. The CDR3 spans 15 residues. The trim removed 4 bases at V and 4 bases at J, leaving 7 bases unmatched. Together with reference TRBV11-2 and TRBJ2-3, the CDR3 gives the full variable domain: EAGVAQSPRYKIIEKRQSVAFWCNPISGHATLYWYQQILGQGPKLLIQFQNNGVVDDSQLPKDRFSAERLKGVDSTLKIQPAKLEDSAVYLCASSSFGGAADTQYFGPGTRLTVL.

This clone is a singleton in its sample. V gene TRBV29-1 combines with J gene TRBJ1-1; D might be TRBD1 (6 bases). Per germline, CDR1 SQVTM and CDR2 ANQGSEA. CDR3 length: 14 amino acids. Trimming pared 7 bases from V and 0 bases from J, leaving 15 bases between. CDR3 coding DNA: TGCAGCGCCATGGGGCCAGGGGTGAACACTGAAGCTTTCTTT. This gives the protein CSAMGPGVNTEAFF.